This TCR beta chain was recovered during a study of T cells in Graves' hyperthyroidism and ophthalmopathy. The study excluded patients with uncontrolled infection, other autoimmune disease, pregnancy or lactation. The PBMCs had their origin in approximately 10 ml of fresh peripheral blood. CDR1 is KGHSH, CDR2 LQKENI, per germline. This CDR3 has 14 residues. V lost 5 bases to trimming and J lost 11 bases, with 18 bases between them. It was RNA transcripts that yielded the amplified TCR beta CDR3 regions. The study used the HTBI primer set for a first-round RT-PCR of the TCR CDR3. TCRdb re-called the multiplex PCR reads through MiXCR, storing one row per CDR3 protein. The table records about 420,000 distinct CDR3 sequences, around a sixth of them present only once.

This chain connects TRBV18 to TRBJ1-4, with D hard to call. This receptor was identified in a woman aged 18-30 years with Graves' hyperthyroidism. Sequencing input: blood. The CDR3 loop reads CASSRLDTEDKLFF. For the CDR3, the DNA is TGTGCCAGCTCAAGGCTTGATACGGAGGACAAACTGTTTTTT.